This T cell receptor (beta chain) appears in the sequencing data of a study of early T cells in non-severe SARS-CoV-2 infection. About the research overall: The chains were unpaired, and the sequenced material was bulk RNA from unsorted whole blood. Study-wide results and limits: Comparison of clonotypes with VDJdb favored anti-spike CD8 responses while missing private and CD4 specificities.

This CDR3 region has 12 residues. The V end was cut by 5 bases, the J end by 9 bases, with 13 bases between. The germline V gene encodes CDR1 SGHTA and CDR2 FQGNSA. For this clonotype: Its antigen is as yet unknown.

Attachment of unique molecular identifiers was made to individual cDNA molecules. TCRdb re-called the 5' RACE reads with MiXCR, one entry per CDR3 protein. This sample has more than 55,000 distinct CDR3 sequences, with around 13% found just once. V usage is TRBV7-2 and J usage is TRBJ1-1; possibly TRBD1 for D (5 bases). Sequencing was done on a sample of whole blood. This TCR came from an adult who was a healthcare worker with PCR-confirmed SARS-CoV-2 infection or an uninfected control (not recorded which). The chain's CDR3 is CASSHPGSKAFF. The DNA of the CDR3 is TGTGCCAGCAGCCACCCAGGGTCGAAAGCTTTCTTT.